These 10 T cell receptor beta chains originate from one sample sequenced in a study of blood T cell repertoires in COVID-19 (dated by TCRdb to the early 2020s). Libraries were made using the immunoSEQ multiplex PCR assay. TCRdb retrieved this table from immuneACCESS and kept in-frame rearrangements only. Not all clones are present; in checked studies, unresolved V genes account for under half, and no reason is known for the remainder. Recorded for this sample are about 220,000 clones; more than 65% of them occurred a single time. Over 2.5% of the sample comes from the top ten. Sequencing used peripheral blood. Receptors were obtained from a woman between 25 and 40 years old who had recovered from COVID-19.

This chain connects TRBV12-3 or TRBV12-4 to TRBJ2-5; D unresolved. The V end was cut by 2 bases, the J end by 2 bases, with 6 bases between. This CDR3 is built from 13 residues. The CDR3 reads CASSLLQQETQYF. As DNA, the CDR3 is TGTGCCAGCAGTTTATTACAGCAAGAGACCCAGTACTTC.

The chain links TRBV7-6 to TRBJ2-5, with 7 bases fitting TRBD2. Trimming cost V 1 base and J 4 bases; bases outside gene matches: 6. The V gene's germline CDR1 is SGHVS and CDR2 FNYEAQ. The CDR3 is 15 residues long. This CDR3 is CASSLGWGRGETQYF. CDR3 DNA: TGTGCCAGCAGCTTAGGTTGGGGGAGGGGAGAGACCCAGTACTTC.

The J gene is TRBJ2-3, the V gene TRBV5-1; 10 nucleotides align to TRBD2. CDR1 is SGHRS and CDR2 is YFSETQ in the germline V gene. The J segment lost 2 bases and the V segment lost 1 base, leaving 10 bases of the junction unmatched. The CDR3 extends over 18 amino acids. CDR3 in DNA: TGCGCCAGCAGCTTGACAGGGGGAGCGGGAGGGGTCACAGATACGCAGTATTTT. Translating gives CASSLTGGAGGVTDTQYF.

The chain employs TRBV30 and TRBJ2-3; 11 nucleotides line up with TRBD2. The germline gives CDR1 GTSNPN, CDR2 SVGIG (reference sequence). CDR3 length: 15 residues. V shed 3 bases, J shed 0 bases, and the junction held 2 bases outside the gene matches. The CDR3 here is CAWRVAGGSTDTQYF. The CDR3 nucleotides read TGTGCCTGGAGAGTAGCGGGAGGGAGCACAGATACGCAGTATTTT.

This clone was observed once. The chain joins TRBV12-5 to TRBJ2-7; a weak D match, TRBD2 (6 bases). The CDR3 is 14 residues long. Trimming removed 2 bases from V and 7 bases from J, with 15 bases in between. The V gene's germline CDR1 is LGHNT and CDR2 FRNRAP. The CDR3: CASGLYGPGGEQYF. Here the CDR3 DNA reads TGTGCTAGTGGTTTGTACGGTCCTGGGGGGGAGCAGTACTTC.

The chain employs TRBV19 and TRBJ2-7, with a weak D call TRBD1 (5 bases). The CDR3 totals 12 residues. Germline assignment: CDR1 LNHDA and CDR2 SQIVND (reference sequence). V was clipped by 2 bases and J by 5 bases, with 7 bases between them. The CDR3 nucleotides are TGTGCCAGTAGTATAAGGGGCCACGAGCAGTACTTC. This encodes CASSIRGHEQYF.

This clone occurred a few times. This chain connects TRBV6-1 to TRBJ1-5, with 12 nucleotides matching TRBD1. CDR3 size: 16 residues. Per the germline V gene, CDR1 is MNHNS and CDR2 is SASEGT. V dropped 4 bases and J dropped 7; count of bases not matched to a gene: 8. The CDR3 protein is CASSVKGQGALQPQHF. The CDR3 nucleotides read TGTGCCAGCAGTGTAAAGGGACAGGGGGCCTTGCAGCCCCAGCATTTT.

The rearrangement uses TRBV9 and TRBJ2-7; D uncertain. The germline V gene has CDR1 SGDLS and CDR2 YYNGEE. V lost 0 bases to trimming and J lost 3 bases, with 7 bases between them. CDR3 size: 13 residues. The CDR3 DNA follows: TGTGCCAGCAGCGTAGTCCCAGACTACGAGCAGTACTTC. Its protein is CASSVVPDYEQYF. Combining the CDR3 with reference TRBV9 and TRBJ2-7 gives the whole variable domain DSGVTQTPKHLITATGQRVTLRCSPRSGDLSVYWYQQSLDQGLQFLIQYYNGEERAKGNILERFSAQQFPDLHSELNLSSLELGDSALYFCASSVVPDYEQYFGPGTRLTVT.

This chain links TRBV7-9 with TRBJ1-3, with TRBD1 as a possible D gene (5 bases). The CDR3 runs to 15 residues. Between the trimmed V and J ends, which lost 5 bases and 4 bases, there was a span of 15 bases. CDR1 and CDR2 (germline): SEHNR, FQNEAQ (reference sequence). In DNA form, the CDR3 reads TGTGCCAGCAGCGTCTTGACAGCTTTAGGAAACACCATATATTTT. Translated: CASSVLTALGNTIYF.

This chain links TRBV30 with TRBJ1-2; D perhaps matches TRBD1 (5 bases). Germline CDR1 and CDR2: GTSNPN and SVGIG (reference sequence). This CDR3 spans 13 amino acids. The V end was cut by 2 bases, the J end by 4 bases, with 11 bases between. The CDR3 reads CAWSRQGFYGYTF. The CDR3 DNA sequence: TGTGCCTGGAGTCGGCAGGGTTTCTATGGCTACACCTTC.